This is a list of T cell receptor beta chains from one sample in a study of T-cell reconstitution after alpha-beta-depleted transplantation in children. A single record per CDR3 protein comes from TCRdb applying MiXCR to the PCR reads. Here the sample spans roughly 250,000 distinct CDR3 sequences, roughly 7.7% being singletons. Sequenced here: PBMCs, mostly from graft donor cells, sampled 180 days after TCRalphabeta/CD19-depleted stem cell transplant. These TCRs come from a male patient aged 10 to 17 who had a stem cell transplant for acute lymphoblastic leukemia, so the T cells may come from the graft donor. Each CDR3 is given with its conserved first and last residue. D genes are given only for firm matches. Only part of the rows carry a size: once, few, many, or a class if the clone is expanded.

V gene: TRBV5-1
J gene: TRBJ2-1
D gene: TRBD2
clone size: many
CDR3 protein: CASSLSRPPGLAGGYNEQFF
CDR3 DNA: TGCGCCAGCAGCTTGTCAAGACCCCCGGGACTAGCGGGAGGGTACAATGAGCAGTTCTTC

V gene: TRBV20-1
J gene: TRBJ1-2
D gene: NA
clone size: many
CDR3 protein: CSARKGGGGYTF
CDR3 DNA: TGCAGTGCTAGGAAGGGGGGGGGTGGCTACACCTTC

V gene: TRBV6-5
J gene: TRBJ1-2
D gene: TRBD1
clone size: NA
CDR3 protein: CASSYTPDREDGYTF
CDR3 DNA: TGTGCCAGCAGTTACACCCCGGACAGGGAAGATGGCTACACCTTC

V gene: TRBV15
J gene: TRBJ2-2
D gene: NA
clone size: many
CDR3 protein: CATSRVKGFGELFF
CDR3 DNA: TGTGCCACCAGCAGAGTGAAGGGCTTCGGGGAGCTGTTTTTT

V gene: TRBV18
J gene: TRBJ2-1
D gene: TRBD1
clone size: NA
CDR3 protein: CASSRTGENEQFF
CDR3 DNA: TGTGCCAGCTCAAGGACAGGGGAGAATGAGCAGTTCTTC

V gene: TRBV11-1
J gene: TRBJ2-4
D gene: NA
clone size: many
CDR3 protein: CASSLGRSTGRVLGAKNIQYF
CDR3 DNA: TGTGCCAGCAGCTTAGGGCGGAGTACAGGTAGGGTCTTGGGGGCCAAAAACATTCAGTACTTC

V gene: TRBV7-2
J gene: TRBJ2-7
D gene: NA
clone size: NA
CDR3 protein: CASSRELGYEQYF
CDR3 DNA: TGTGCCAGCAGCCGGGAGTTAGGATACGAGCAGTACTTC

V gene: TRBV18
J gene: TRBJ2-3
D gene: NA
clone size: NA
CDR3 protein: CASSKEGFSTDTQYF
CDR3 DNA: TGTGCCAGCTCCAAGGAAGGATTTAGCACAGATACGCAGTATTTT

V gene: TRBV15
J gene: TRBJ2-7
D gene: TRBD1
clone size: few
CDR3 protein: CATSRDSRLTGSSYEQYF
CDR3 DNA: TGTGCCACCAGCAGAGACTCCCGCTTGACAGGGAGCTCCTACGAGCAGTACTTC

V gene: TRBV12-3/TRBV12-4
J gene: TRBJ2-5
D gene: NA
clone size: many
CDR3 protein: CASWEAGRDQTQYF
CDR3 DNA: TGTGCCAGCTGGGAAGCGGGCAGGGACCAGACCCAGTACTTC